The 25 T cell receptor beta chains reported below all come from one sample, sequenced in a study of blood T cell repertoires in COVID-19. Clones were read by immunoSEQ multiplex PCR, and TCRdb kept only the in-frame ones, dropping some. The profile shows 56,000 or so clones, more than 85% of them singletons. The sample comprised peripheral blood. All receptors derive from a man aged 50-59 years with active COVID-19.

J is TRBJ1-4 and V is TRBV12-5; 11 nucleotides align to TRBD1. Germline trimming cut 6 bases from V and 7 bases from J; bases unmatched to any gene: 10. CDR3 length equals 16 residues. Germline-derived CDR1 and CDR2 are LGHNT and FRNRAP. DNA of the CDR3: TGTGCTAGTGGCGACGGACAGGGGGCGAGGAGTGAAAAACTGTTTTTT. Translating it yields CASGDGQGARSEKLFF.

The chain recombines TRBV9 with TRBJ2-3; 10 nucleotides agree with TRBD1. The trim removed 0 bases at V and 3 bases at J, leaving 1 base unmatched. The germline V gene encodes CDR1 SGDLS and CDR2 YYNGEE. The CDR3 has 15 amino acids. In DNA, the CDR3 is TGTGCCAGCAGCGTAGTGGGACAGGGGACAGATACGCAGTATTTT. The encoded protein is CASSVVGQGTDTQYF.

This clone was observed a handful of times. The CDR3 region has the DNA TGTGCCAGCACCCCAGGCTGGAATTCACCCCTCCACTTT. This gives the protein CASTPGWNSPLHF. This rearrangement joins TRBV12-3 or TRBV12-4 to TRBJ1-6, with unresolved D. V lost 7 bases, J lost 7 bases, and 11 bases lay in between. This CDR3 is built from 13 residues.

The chain recombines TRBV18 with TRBJ1-2; TRBD1 matches 12 bases. The V gene's germline CDR1 is KGHSH and CDR2 LQKENI. Trimming removed 4 bases from V and 8 bases from J; junction bases left unmatched: 5. This CDR3 has 14 residues. CDR3 loop: CASSQGQGAFGYTF. In DNA, the CDR3 is TGTGCCAGCTCACAGGGACAGGGGGCTTTCGGCTACACCTTC.

The J gene is TRBJ1-2, the V gene TRBV5-4; 7 bases fit TRBD1. The CDR3 is 15 amino acids. V shed 0 bases, J shed 6 bases, and the junction held 8 bases outside the gene matches. The germline V gene encodes CDR1 SGHNT and CDR2 YYREEE (reference sequence). The CDR3 coding sequence is TGTGCCAGCAGCTTGGGCCAGACAGGGCAGAATGGCTACACCTTC. It is translated as CASSLGQTGQNGYTF.

The chain has TRBV11-2 and TRBJ1-1; no firm D call. The CDR3 has 11 amino acids. The V gene lost 5 bases and the J gene lost 1 base, with 2 bases spanning the gap. From germline, CDR1 is SGHAT and CDR2 FQNNGV. For the CDR3, the DNA is TGTGCCAGCAGCCAGAACACTGAAGCTTTCTTT. Translation gives CASSQNTEAFF.

This clone was counted once. The CDR3 bases are TGCGCCAGCAGGCTTTTCGGGACTAGCGGGAGATTCGCCTACAATGAGCAGTTCTTC. This translates into CASRLFGTSGRFAYNEQFF. V gene TRBV5-1 combines with J gene TRBJ2-1; 14 bases are shared with TRBD2. The CDR3 has 19 residues. Trimming took 5 bases from V and 2 from J; bases not matched to a gene: 12. Looked up from germline, CDR1 is SGHRS and CDR2 is YFSETQ.

This rearrangement joins TRBV5-4 to TRBJ2-1; possible D gene TRBD1, 5 bases. Trimming shortened V by 4 bases and J by 6 bases, and 17 bases separated the two germline ends. CDR3 length equals 15 residues. CDR1 and CDR2 (germline): SGHNT, YYREEE (reference sequence). CDR3 sequence reads: CASSHTPGIRNEQFF. The DNA for the CDR3 is TGTGCCAGCAGCCATACGCCAGGGATTCGCAATGAGCAGTTCTTC.

This sequence joins TRBV7-2 and TRBJ2-7, with D tentatively TRBD2 (6 bases). The CDR3 runs 15 residues. Germline V lookup: CDR1 SGHTA, CDR2 FQGNSA. V was cut by 3 bases and J by 3 bases, with 15 bases left in between. The CDR3 nucleotides are TGTGCCAGCAGCTTTTCGGGGGACGGATACTACGAGCAGTACTTC. This gives the protein CASSFSGDGYYEQYF.

The chain couples TRBV7-2 to TRBJ2-3; a weak D match, TRBD1 (6 bases). Looked up from germline, CDR1 is SGHTA and CDR2 is FQGNSA. Trimming removed 3 bases from V and 1 base from J, with 8 bases in between. This CDR3 is built from 14 residues. For the CDR3, the DNA is TGTGCCAGCAGCTTGGACAGAGGCACAGATACGCAGTATTTT. It encodes CASSLDRGTDTQYF. Full variable domain (remainder filled in from reference TRBV7-2 and TRBJ2-3): GAGVSQSPSNKVTEKGKDVELRCDPISGHTALYWYRQSLGQGLEFLIYFQGNSAPDKSGLPSDRFSAERTGGSVSTLTIQRTQQEDSAVYLCASSLDRGTDTQYFGPGTRLTVL.

The chain carries TRBV19 and TRBJ2-7; 13 bases agree with TRBD2. CDR3 length: 16 residues. V was clipped by 6 bases and J by 2 bases; unmatched bases: 7. Germline CDR1 LNHDA, CDR2 SQIVND (reference sequence). The CDR3 loop is CASSRLAGGRPYEQYF. The CDR3 coding sequence is TGTGCCAGTAGCAGACTAGCGGGGGGTCGCCCCTACGAGCAGTACTTC.

This clone has a single count. This chain connects TRBV6-5 to TRBJ1-1; D is unresolved. Germline CDR1 reads MNHEY; CDR2 reads SVGAGI. This CDR3 region has 11 residues. V lost 3 bases and J 7 bases, leaving 6 bases between the germline ends. Here the CDR3 DNA reads TGTGCCAGCAGTTATTTCGGTGAAGCTTTCTTT. Translating it yields CASSYFGEAFF.

The chain combines TRBV6-5 with TRBJ1-1; D gene unclear. Trimming took off 6 bases at V and 8 bases at J, with 22 bases between the two ends. The CDR3 length is 15 residues. In germline, CDR1 is MNHEY, CDR2 SVGAGI. CDR3 loop: CASSARAGTKEEAFF. CDR3 sequence (DNA): TGTGCCAGCAGCGCGCGCGCGGGAACAAAAGAAGAAGCTTTCTTT.

The V gene is TRBV5-4, the J gene TRBJ1-1; possible D gene TRBD1, 6 bases. This CDR3 is 13 amino acids long. The ends were cut back, 3 bases at V and 5 bases at J, with 11 bases in the middle. CDR1 and CDR2 (germline): SGHNT, YYREEE (reference sequence). The DNA for the CDR3 is TGTGCCAGCAGCTGGAAAGGACAGACTGAAGCTTTCTTT. Residues: CASSWKGQTEAFF. The full variable domain, rest sourced from reference TRBV5-4 and TRBJ1-1, is ETGVTQSPTHLIKTRGQQVTLRCSSQSGHNTVSWYQQALGQGPQFIFQYYREEENGRGNFPPRFSGLQFPNYSSELNVNALELDDSALYLCASSWKGQTEAFFGQGTRLTVV.

This chain connects TRBV27 to TRBJ1-1, with D possibly TRBD1 on 5 matching bases. Trimming pared 6 bases from V and 12 bases from J, leaving 17 bases between. CDR1 is MNHEY and CDR2 is SMNVEV in the germline V gene (reference sequence). CDR3 length: 12 amino acids. CDR3 nucleotides: TGTGCCAGCAGAACCGGGGGTCTGGGAACTTTCTTT. This sequence encodes CASRTGGLGTFF.

The rearrangement links TRBV28 to TRBJ1-2; 8 nucleotides line up with TRBD1. The CDR3 runs 15 residues. Trimming at V came to 7 bases and at J to 7 bases, leaving 14 bases not matched to a gene. Per germline, CDR1 MDHEN and CDR2 SYDVKM. In DNA form, the CDR3 reads TGTGCCAGCATGGCGACAGGGGATGATATCTCTGGCTACACCTTC. This encodes CASMATGDDISGYTF.

This rearrangement joins TRBV10-2 to TRBJ1-5; D ambiguous. CDR1 is WSHSY, CDR2 SAAADI, per germline. This CDR3 spans 14 amino acids. Trimming removed 5 bases from V and 0 bases from J, with 8 bases in between. The CDR3 reads CASSMTYSNQPQHF. In DNA, the CDR3 is TGCGCCAGCAGTATGACTTATAGCAATCAGCCCCAGCATTTT.

The chain couples TRBV15 to TRBJ1-5; D may be TRBD1 (6 bases). The CDR3 totals 16 residues. V lost 3 bases to trimming and J lost 3 bases, with 15 bases between them. Germline V CDR1 and CDR2: LNHNV, YYDKDF (reference sequence). This CDR3 is CATSSGDNPINQPQHF. The CDR3 coding sequence is TGTGCCACCAGCAGCGGGGACAACCCAATCAATCAGCCCCAGCATTTT.

The chain couples TRBV6-5 to TRBJ1-4; D remains unclear. Deletions cut 5 bases from V and 8 bases from J, with 18 bases between. This CDR3 has 15 residues. Germline V gene lookup returns CDR1 MNHEY and CDR2 SVGAGI. CDR3 in amino acids: CASSPYEGSGEKLFF. The CDR3 coding sequence is TGTGCCAGCAGTCCCTACGAAGGGAGCGGGGAAAAACTGTTTTTT.

This chain links TRBV5-5 with TRBJ1-1; D may be TRBD1 (6 bases). Germline lookup yields CDR1 SGHKS and CDR2 YYEKEE (reference sequence). CDR3 size: 15 residues. V was pared by 5 bases and J by 1 base, with 15 bases between. CDR3 in amino acids: CASSIYQGTNTEAFF. The CDR3 bases are TGTGCCAGCAGTATATATCAGGGGACGAACACTGAAGCTTTCTTT.

The gene calls are TRBV10-1 and TRBJ1-1; TRBD1 might be the D (6 bases). This CDR3 has 14 residues. With 4 bases removed from V and 5 bases from J, the gap between germline ends came to 14 bases. Germline loops: CDR1 WNHNN, CDR2 SYGVQD (reference sequence). The CDR3 bases are TGCGCCAGCAGTGCGGGGCAGGGGATAACTGAAGCTTTCTTT. Translated: CASSAGQGITEAFF.

V is TRBV28 and J is TRBJ1-5; no clear D gene. The CDR3 spans 16 residues. CDR1 and CDR2 (germline): MDHEN, SYDVKM. V lost 5 bases and J lost 0, with 14 bases in between. The CDR3 loop is CASSPRDIYSNQPQHF. The CDR3 region has the DNA TGTGCCAGCAGTCCTCGTGACATCTATAGCAATCAGCCCCAGCATTTT.

As regards this clone: The junction and the germline gene differ at one end; a read error may be behind it. The genes are TRBV2 and TRBJ1-2; 7 nucleotides line up with TRBD1. The CDR3 contains 11 residues. CDR1 and CDR2 (germline): SNHLY, FYNNEI. This CDR3 is CASSVRTGNAF. In DNA form, the CDR3 reads TGTGCCAGCAGTGTAAGGACAGGCAACGCCTTC.

V usage is TRBV9 and J usage is TRBJ2-5; TRBD1 agrees at 7 bases. The CDR3 sequence is 15 residues long. Trimming removed 2 bases from V and 2 bases from J; junction bases left unmatched: 6. Germline V CDR1 and CDR2: SGDLS, YYNGEE. As DNA, the CDR3 is TGTGCCAGCAGCGTCAGGGGGAAGGGTCAAGAGACCCAGTACTTC. It is translated as CASSVRGKGQETQYF.

The chain recombines TRBV5-1 with TRBJ2-7; no clear D. CDR3 length equals 15 residues. V lost 0 bases and J lost 2, with 12 bases in between. CDR1 is SGHRS, CDR2 YFSETQ, per germline. The CDR3 here is CASSLGHRPTYEQYF. The CDR3 DNA reads TGCGCCAGCAGCTTGGGACACCGGCCGACCTACGAGCAGTACTTC. Combining the CDR3 with reference TRBV5-1 and TRBJ2-7 gives the whole variable domain KAGVTQTPRYLIKTRGQQVTLSCSPISGHRSVSWYQQTPGQGLQFLFEYFSETQRNKGNFPGRFSGRQFSNSRSEMNVSTLELGDSALYLCASSLGHRPTYEQYFGPGTRLTVT.